The entry below gives a single TCR beta chain sequence along with its context. Its target is unknown. Anti-CD3/anti-CD28 beads served as a nonspecific positive control stimulus. CD4+ T cells upregulating both CD40 ligand and CD69 were sorted as responding cells. This specimen comes from a study of persistence of HIV-infected CD4 T cells. On the study more broadly: A median of about 8 years of suppressive ART preceded sampling. Anti-CD3/anti-CD28 stimulation activated a higher proportion of cells than antigen stimulation, with lower memory fraction.

Study-wide results and limits: Antigen-responding cells were enriched for degenerate expanded CDR3beta sequences.

Sequencing used immunoSEQ version 4 in survey mode. Profiled with immunoSEQ multiplex PCR; TCRdb holds only in-frame clones, not every one. The sample carries under 50,000 clones, 90% recorded once. Germline V lookup: CDR1 SGHTA, CDR2 FQGTGA. The CDR3 runs to 16 residues. J was trimmed by 0 bases and V by 5 bases; bases with no gene match: 5. This TCR was recovered from an adult woman with HIV who was CMV-seropositive. Sample: CD4+ T cells sorted from PBMCs after roughly 19-hour stimulation, taken from a patient who received antiretroviral therapy. The genes are TRBV7-3 and TRBJ2-7; TRBD2 matches at 12 bases. The CDR3 reads CASSGGLAGSSYEQYF. The CDR3 coding sequence is TGTGCCAGCAGCGGAGGACTAGCGGGGAGCTCCTACGAGCAGTACTTC.